This TCR beta chain came from a study of long-term antiretroviral therapy in people with HIV. General study findings and limits: Repertoires with HIV possessed tighter CDR3 length spans than those of controls.

Before DNA extraction, 1-10 million cryopreserved PBMC were held in the samples. This clone was seen a single time. The antigen remains undetermined. Sequencing used immunoSEQ v3.0 at survey level. A target of about 35,000-50,000 T-cell genomes per sample was set for sequencing. TCRdb keeps only in-frame clones here, not all; method: immunoSEQ multiplex PCR. This sample yields tens of thousands of clones, of which 82% are seen a single time; about 10% belongs to the top ten. The CDR3 is 16 amino acids. Per germline, CDR1 SGHRS and CDR2 YFSETQ. Germline trimming cut 0 bases from V and 6 bases from J; bases unmatched to any gene: 9.

The sample here was unsorted PBMCs, taken 0.8 years before starting antiretroviral therapy. V usage is TRBV5-1 and J usage is TRBJ2-7, with TRBD2 matching 10 bases. This TCR was recovered from a man aged 18 to 30 with HIV. CDR3 coding DNA: TGCGCCAGCAGCTTGGGAAGCGGGAGGGCCCTCCGCGAGCAGTACTTC. This gives the protein CASSLGSGRALREQYF.